This passage covers 11 T cell receptor beta chains from one sample sequenced in a study of control samples from healthy donors and cancer patients. Method: immunoSEQ multiplex PCR; TCRdb's copy keeps in-frame clones and lacks some. This repertoire shows approximately 150,000 clones, 85% to 90% found once; its top ten account for 1.5% to 2%. Sample: blood. The source of these receptors is a young man in good health.

This clone is medium-sized by share. V and J are TRBV19 and TRBJ1-5; D unresolved. The CDR3 covers 13 residues. V dropped 4 bases and J dropped 9 bases, with 13 bases sitting between them. Germline V lookup: CDR1 LNHDA, CDR2 SQIVND (reference sequence). For the CDR3, the DNA is TGTGCCAGTAGTAAAGCAGCCCCTGGGCCCCAGCATTTT. Residues: CASSKAAPGPQHF.

The CDR3 region has the DNA TGTGCCAGCAGCTTAGTACCTCCACTAGCGGGGAACTCCTACGAGCAGTACTTC. Amino acid sequence: CASSLVPPLAGNSYEQYF. The rearrangement uses TRBV7-6 and TRBJ2-7; 10 bases fit TRBD2. The CDR3 length is 18 residues. Germline assignment: CDR1 SGHVS and CDR2 FNYEAQ. The V gene end was trimmed by 1 base and the J gene end by 0 bases; junction bases not matched to a gene: 9.

This rearrangement joins TRBV7-3 to TRBJ2-1, with 8 bases lining up with TRBD2. Germline-derived CDR1 and CDR2 are SGHTA and FQGTGA. V was pared by 5 bases and J by 5 bases, with 8 bases of the junction left unmatched. The CDR3 is made up of 15 amino acids. The CDR3 region has the DNA TGTGCCAGCAGCAAAGGGGTTAGCGGGGACAATGAGCAGTTCTTC. It is translated as CASSKGVSGDNEQFF.

The V and J genes are TRBV4-1 and TRBJ1-1; no clear D gene. Germline V gene data show CDR1 as MGHRA and CDR2 as YSYEKL. The CDR3 has 13 residues. V was trimmed by 0 bases and J by 3 bases, leaving 5 bases between them. CDR3 region: CASSQDGDTEAFF. The CDR3, as DNA: TGCGCCAGCAGCCAAGACGGGGACACTGAAGCTTTCTTT.

This clone was detected ten times or more. CDR3 coding DNA: TGCGCCAGCAGGTTTGACAGGGCCGGGGGAGAGACCCAGTACTTC. Translation gives CASRFDRAGGETQYF. This chain joins TRBV5-1 and TRBJ2-5, with D perhaps TRBD1 (7 bases). The V end lost 5 bases, the J end lost 4 bases, and 18 bases lay between the germline ends. CDR3 length: 15 residues. Germline V gene lookup returns CDR1 SGHRS and CDR2 YFSETQ.

This clone was detected once. The V gene is TRBV7-9, the J gene TRBJ1-3, with 7 bases matching TRBD1. Germline V gene data show CDR1 as SEHNR and CDR2 as FQNEAQ (reference sequence). The CDR3 length is 17 residues. V was clipped by 4 bases and J by 2 bases; unmatched bases: 11. The chain's CDR3 is CASSSNRGRSAGNTIYF. The CDR3 DNA sequence: TGTGCCAGCAGCTCAAACAGGGGTAGAAGTGCTGGAAACACCATATATTTT.

The V call is TRBV28, the J call TRBJ1-5, with D possibly TRBD1 on 5 matching bases. Germline V gene sequence: CDR1 MDHEN, CDR2 SYDVKM. Trimming took 6 bases from V and 0 from J, leaving 9 bases between them. The CDR3 contains 14 residues. CDR3 nucleotide sequence: TGTGCCAGCAGACAGGAGTATAGCAATCAGCCCCAGCATTTT. Translating gives CASRQEYSNQPQHF. Full variable domain (missing parts from reference TRBV28 and TRBJ1-5): DVKVTQSSRYLVKRTGEKVFLECVQDMDHENMFWYRQDPGLGLRLIYFSYDVKMKEKGDIPEGYSVSREKKERFSLILESASTNQTSMYLCASRQEYSNQPQHFGDGTRLSIL.

CDR3 residues: CASSRAAGWAKNIQYF. In DNA, the CDR3 is TGTGCCAGCAGCCGGGCGGCGGGGTGGGCCAAAAACATTCAGTACTTC. The chain links TRBV27 to TRBJ2-4; TRBD2 is a possible D gene (6 bases). The CDR3 has 16 amino acids. Germline CDR1 MNHEY, CDR2 SMNVEV (reference sequence). Between the trimmed V and J ends, which lost 6 bases and 1 base, there was a span of 16 bases.

The chain is built from TRBV27 and TRBJ1-1, with a weak D call TRBD1 (5 bases). Germline V gives CDR1 MNHEY, CDR2 SMNVEV (reference sequence). The CDR3 consists of 14 residues. V was pared by 0 bases and J by 4 bases, with 9 bases between. The CDR3 DNA sequence: TGTGCCAGCAGTTTATCCGGGGGAGGCACTGAAGCTTTCTTT. Its translation is CASSLSGGGTEAFF.

The chain employs TRBV5-6 and TRBJ1-1; D perhaps matches TRBD1 (5 bases). Trimming removed 4 bases at V and 5 bases at J, with 15 bases between. CDR1 SGHDT and CDR2 YYEEEE come from the germline V gene. The CDR3 has 14 residues. CDR3 residues: CASSLPTEGTEAFF. The CDR3 DNA follows: TGTGCCAGCAGCCTCCCGACAGAGGGGACTGAAGCTTTCTTT.

V and J are TRBV6-1 and TRBJ2-2, with 10 bases matching TRBD2. The ends lost 0 bases at V and 6 bases at J; junction bases unmatched: 1. CDR3 length: 15 residues. Germline CDR1 MNHNS, CDR2 SASEGT. CDR3 nucleotide sequence: TGTGCCAGCAGTGAAGCAGCGGGGGGGCCCGGGGAGCTGTTTTTT. As protein: CASSEAAGGPGELFF.